A single sample is the source of the 11 T cell receptor beta chains below, sequenced in a study of regulatory T cells in long-lasting Graves disease. Construction of TCR beta libraries relied on iRepertoire HTBI primers and on Arm-PCR targeting CDR3 regions. One entry per CDR3 protein, called by TCRdb with MiXCR from the multiplex PCR reads. Among roughly 500,000 distinct CDR3 sequences listed, roughly 14% were seen once. Time point given: newly diagnosed GD, antithyroid drugs for less than 3 months. Preparation of the TCR library used RNA extracted from PBMCs. This same sample was also taken into another study, of T cells in Graves' hyperthyroidism and ophthalmopathy.

The source was peripheral blood mononuclear cells (PBMCs), collected at new diagnosis, from a patient treated with antithyroid drugs. All receptors come from a man aged 25 to 40 with Graves disease.

The V gene is TRBV5-1, the J gene TRBJ2-1; TRBD2 is a possible D gene (6 bases). CDR1 and CDR2 (germline): SGHRS, YFSETQ. Trimming left V 6 bases short and J 7 bases short, with 23 bases between. The CDR3 has 16 residues. The DNA for the CDR3 is TGCGCCAGCACAAGGGGAGACGGGGGTCCCTTAAATGAGCAGTTCTTC. It translates to CASTRGDGGPLNEQFF.

On this clonotype itself: The likely explanation is a read error, given a far larger clone one base away. The chain joins TRBV7-3 to TRBJ2-3; 7 positions agree with TRBD2. Germline V lookup: CDR1 SGHTA, CDR2 FQGTGA. The CDR3 length is 14 residues. CDR3 protein: CASSSGGSTDSQYF. As DNA, the CDR3 is TGTGCCAGCAGCTCGGGGGGTAGCACAGATTCGCAGTATTTT.

There are a few counts of this clonotype. The V gene is TRBV4-1, the J gene TRBJ1-1; no clear D. Trimming took off 0 bases at V and 2 bases at J, with 7 bases between the two ends. The CDR3 has 14 amino acids. CDR1 and CDR2 (germline): MGHRA, YSYEKL. In DNA, the CDR3 is TGCGCCAGCAGCCAAGAAGGCGATAACACTGAAGCTTTCTTT. It is translated as CASSQEGDNTEAFF.

This clonotype was seen repeatedly, ten times or more. The chain has TRBV28 and TRBJ1-1, with 8 nucleotides matching TRBD1. CDR3 size: 14 residues. J lost 6 bases, V lost 6 bases, and 9 bases had no gene match. Germline V CDR1 and CDR2: MDHEN, SYDVKM. In nucleotides, the CDR3 is TGTGCCAGCAGACCGGACAGGGAGGCGGCTGAAGCTTTCTTT. This sequence encodes CASRPDREAAEAFF.

In this sample, this clonotype turned up many times. The rearrangement uses TRBV27 and TRBJ2-7; TRBD1 agrees at 10 bases. CDR3 length: 16 residues. Germline V gene data show CDR1 as MNHEY and CDR2 as SMNVEV (reference sequence). Trimming took 2 bases from V and 5 from J; bases not matched to a gene: 9. This CDR3 is CASSLPSDRGFNEQYF. CDR3 nucleotide sequence: TGTGCCAGCAGTTTACCCTCGGACAGGGGGTTCAACGAGCAGTACTTC.

This clonotype appeared a few times. The J gene is TRBJ2-3, the V gene TRBV20-1; no definite D call. This CDR3 has 13 amino acids. Germline V gene lookup returns CDR1 DFQATT and CDR2 SNEGSKA (reference sequence). The V end was cut by 0 bases, the J end by 7 bases, with 11 bases between. CDR3 nucleotides: TGCAGTGCTAGAGATTCGGTCGAGAATACGCAGTATTTT. The encoded protein is CSARDSVENTQYF.

This clonotype was observed a handful of times. A far larger clone is off by one base, so a read error is likely. The chain is built from TRBV12-3 or TRBV12-4 and TRBJ2-7; a weak D match, TRBD2 (6 bases). V shed 4 bases and J shed 7 bases, with 14 bases lying between them. The CDR3 contains 13 residues. The CDR3 is CASSSASVGEQYF. In DNA form, the CDR3 reads TGTGCCAGCAGTTCGGCTAGCGTGGGTGAGCAGTACTTC.

This clonotype has ten or more counts. The genes are TRBV29-1 and TRBJ1-4; unclear D gene. This CDR3 spans 14 amino acids. Germline V CDR1 and CDR2: SQVTM, ANQGSEA. Trimming removed 4 bases at V and 0 bases at J, with 9 bases between. This CDR3 is CSVAAETTNEKLFF. CDR3 nucleotide sequence: TGCAGCGTTGCGGCGGAAACAACTAATGAAAAACTGTTTTTT.

This clonotype turned up a few times. The chain employs TRBV6-2 or TRBV6-3 and TRBJ1-5; perhaps TRBD1 as D (6 bases). Germline assignment: CDR1 MNHEY and CDR2 SVGEGT. The CDR3 is made up of 15 amino acids. Trimming cost V 5 bases and J 3 bases, with 14 bases left between them. The DNA for the CDR3 is TGTGCCAGCAGTGATAGGACAGTATACAATCAGCCCCAGCATTTT. Residues: CASSDRTVYNQPQHF.

This clonotype showed up many times. This sequence joins TRBV18 and TRBJ1-4; 8 bases are shared with TRBD1. V shed 4 bases and J 10 bases; nucleotides not matched to a gene: 11. Germline values: CDR1 KGHSH, CDR2 LQKENI. The CDR3 totals 15 residues. In nucleotides, the CDR3 is TGTGCCAGCTCACAGGGGACTGGACAGGGAAGAAAACTGTTTTTT. Amino acid sequence: CASSQGTGQGRKLFF.

This clonotype was seen repeatedly, ten times or more. This sequence joins TRBV18 and TRBJ2-1; 8 nucleotides align to TRBD1. Per germline, CDR1 KGHSH and CDR2 LQKENI. The CDR3 runs 13 residues. Unmatched junction bases numbered 3, after V lost 5 bases and J lost 6 bases. This chain's CDR3 is CASSFQGANEQFF. The CDR3 DNA reads TGTGCCAGCTCATTCCAGGGGGCCAATGAGCAGTTCTTC.